These 29 T cell receptor beta chains came from one sample sequenced in a study of cytomegalovirus exposure and HLA in healthy donors listed by TCRdb under 2017. Library prep was done by the immunoSEQ multiplex PCR assay. For the multiplex PCR, a mixture combining 60 forward primers for TCR Vbeta segments and 13 reverse primers for TCR Jbeta segments was used. The clones in this table, taken by TCRdb from immuneACCESS, are in-frame only. Not every clone is retained; where verified, under half of the shortfall comes from an unresolved V gene, and the cause of the rest is unknown. The sample yields 95,000 to 130,000 clones; over 60% were counted once. The ten largest make up approximately 4% of the sample. The sequencing sample was made of PBMCs. The receptors originated from a man aged 25 to 45 in good health and CMV-seropositive.

The chain joins TRBV4-1 to TRBJ1-2, with 7 bases identical to TRBD1. CDR3 length: 15 amino acids. CDR1 and CDR2 (germline): MGHRA, YSYEKL. V was clipped by 2 bases and J by 4 bases; unmatched bases: 7. This CDR3 reads CASSQYRGDPYGYTF. The CDR3 DNA reads as TGCGCCAGCAGCCAATACAGGGGAGATCCCTATGGCTACACCTTC.

The rearrangement uses TRBV7-3 and TRBJ2-3; the match to TRBD1 covers 7 bases. The CDR3 sequence is 17 residues long. The V and J ends lost 5 bases and 0 bases, in that order; junction bases with no gene match: 11. CDR1 SGHTA and CDR2 FQGTGA come from the germline V gene. CDR3: CASSSPGTEFSTDTQYF. CDR3 coding DNA: TGTGCCAGCAGCAGTCCCGGGACAGAGTTTAGCACAGATACGCAGTATTTT. Drawing the rest from reference TRBV7-3 and TRBJ2-3, the complete variable domain is GAGVSQTPSNKVTEKGKYVELRCDPISGHTALYWYRQSLGQGPEFLIYFQGTGAADDSGLPNDRFFAVRPEGSVSTLKIQRTERGDSAVYLCASSSPGTEFSTDTQYFGPGTRLTVL.

J is TRBJ2-1 and V is TRBV13, with a possible D match to TRBD2 (7 bases). CDR3 size: 15 residues. V was shortened by 5 bases and J by 0 bases, with 11 bases between the two germline ends. Germline lookup yields CDR1 PRHDT and CDR2 FYEKMQ (reference sequence). CDR3 residues: CASSARGASYNEQFF. Here the CDR3 DNA reads TGTGCCAGCAGCGCCCGGGGGGCCTCCTACAATGAGCAGTTCTTC. The full variable domain, completed using reference TRBV13 and TRBJ2-1, is AAGVIQSPRHLIKEKRETATLKCYPIPRHDTVYWYQQGPGQDPQFLISFYEKMQSDKGSIPDRFSAQQFSDYHSELNMSSLELGDSALYFCASSARGASYNEQFFGPGTRLTVL.

The chain links TRBV14 to TRBJ2-7, with 7 bases that match TRBD1. V lost 3 bases, J lost 2 bases, and 4 bases stayed unmatched. Germline values: CDR1 SGHDN, CDR2 FVKESK. CDR3 length: 14 amino acids. Here the CDR3 reads CASSHTDRAYEQYF. In DNA form, the CDR3 reads TGTGCCAGCAGCCACACCGACAGGGCCTACGAGCAGTACTTC.

V and J are TRBV19 and TRBJ2-1; 8 bases are a match to TRBD2. Trimming removed 2 bases from V and 7 bases from J; junction bases left unmatched: 7. Germline V gene sequence: CDR1 LNHDA, CDR2 SQIVND (reference sequence). This CDR3 contains 15 residues. The CDR3 DNA sequence: TGTGCCAGTAGTATACCGAGCGGGGGTTTGAATGAGCAGTTCTTC. As protein: CASSIPSGGLNEQFF.

The chain uses TRBV7-9 and TRBJ2-3, with a tentative D call TRBD1 (6 bases). Germline-derived CDR1 and CDR2 are SEHNR and FQNEAQ (reference sequence). The CDR3 spans 15 residues. The V and J ends lost 4 bases and 0 bases respectively, with 11 bases between them. CDR3 DNA sequence: TGTGCCAGCAGCTCTCGGACAGTGAGCACAGATACGCAGTATTTT. It specifies CASSSRTVSTDTQYF.

The gene calls are TRBV7-9 and TRBJ2-2; D not certain. Germline-derived CDR1 and CDR2 are SEHNR and FQNEAQ (reference sequence). This CDR3 region has 16 residues. Trimming removed 7 bases from V and 1 base from J, with 16 bases in between. The CDR3 spells CASTTGSRKNTGELFF. CDR3 nucleotide sequence: TGTGCCAGCACCACCGGGTCCCGGAAGAACACCGGGGAGCTGTTTTTT. Supplemented by reference TRBV7-9 and TRBJ2-2, the full variable domain reads DTGVSQNPRHKITKRGQNVTFRCDPISEHNRLYWYRQTLGQGPEFLTYFQNEAQLEKSRLLSDRFSAERPKGSFSTLEIQRTEQGDSAMYLCASTTGSRKNTGELFFGEGSRLTVL.

The chain couples TRBV4-3 to TRBJ2-7; 11 bases are shared with TRBD2. Germline V gene data show CDR1 as LGHNA and CDR2 as YSLEER. The CDR3 loop spans 16 amino acids. J was trimmed by 1 base and V by 3 bases; bases with no gene match: 5. The CDR3 DNA reads as TGCGCCAGCAGCCAGTCACTAGCGGGGGATTCCTACGAGCAGTACTTC. Translation: CASSQSLAGDSYEQYF.

In DNA, the CDR3 is TGCGCCAGCAGCCAACGAATAGCGGGAGGGGACGAGCAGTACTTC. Translating it yields CASSQRIAGGDEQYF. The chain uses TRBV5-1 and TRBJ2-7; TRBD2 agrees at 11 bases. The length of the CDR3 is 15 residues. The J segment lost 5 bases and the V segment lost 4 bases, leaving 8 bases of the junction unmatched. Germline CDR1 is SGHRS and CDR2 is YFSETQ.

Concerning this clone itself: Sequence at one end of the junction differs from germline and may be a read error. The V gene is TRBV7-7, the J gene TRBJ2-1; possible D gene TRBD2, 5 bases. Germline V CDR1 and CDR2: SSHAT, FNYEAQ (reference sequence). The CDR3 totals 14 residues. The CDR3 here is CASSLGLRDNEQFF. The CDR3 DNA reads TGTGCTAGCAGCTTAGGGTTGAGGGACAATGAGCAGTTCTTC.

This clone came up a few times. This chain uses TRBV18 with TRBJ1-1, with unresolved D. CDR1 and CDR2 from the germline V gene are KGHSH and LQKENI. This CDR3 region has 15 residues. Trimming cost V 4 bases and J 0 bases, with 12 bases left between them. The CDR3 sequence is CASSLAQSMNTEAFF. The CDR3 coding sequence is TGTGCCAGCTCACTCGCACAGAGCATGAACACTGAAGCTTTCTTT.

V gene TRBV9 combines with J gene TRBJ2-2; possibly TRBD1 for D (6 bases). The ends were cut back, 8 bases at V and 1 base at J, with 12 bases in the middle. Germline-derived CDR1 and CDR2 are SGDLS and YYNGEE. This CDR3 is built from 14 residues. The chain's CDR3 is CASSYRVNTGELFF. For the CDR3, the DNA is TGTGCCAGTTCGTACAGGGTGAACACCGGGGAGCTGTTTTTT. The full variable domain, with the rest looked up from reference TRBV9 and TRBJ2-2, is DSGVTQTPKHLITATGQRVTLRCSPRSGDLSVYWYQQSLDQGLQFLIQYYNGEERAKGNILERFSAQQFPDLHSELNLSSLELGDSALYFCASSYRVNTGELFFGEGSRLTVL.

The J gene is TRBJ1-3, the V gene TRBV5-6; 10 nucleotides match TRBD1. Germline V CDR1 and CDR2: SGHDT, YYEEEE. V lost 5 bases and J lost 4; bases outside the gene matches: 6. CDR3 size: 15 residues. CDR3 sequence (DNA): TGTGCCAGCAGGGCCGGGACAGGGGCAGGAAACACCATATATTTT. This sequence encodes CASRAGTGAGNTIYF.

The V call is TRBV9, the J call TRBJ1-3; D not resolved. The germline V and J ends were trimmed by 3 bases and 0 bases, with 7 bases remaining between them. The germline CDR1 and CDR2 sequences are SGDLS and YYNGEE. This CDR3 is built from 14 residues. CDR3 amino acids: CASSAGSSGNTIYF. In DNA, the CDR3 is TGTGCCAGCAGCGCGGGGTCCTCTGGAAACACCATATATTTT.

The chain joins TRBV30 to TRBJ1-2, with 9 bases lining up with TRBD1. The CDR3 has 14 amino acids. Losses at the gene ends were 3 bases for V and 3 bases for J; bases not matched to a gene: 5. Germline V gives CDR1 GTSNPN, CDR2 SVGIG (reference sequence). The CDR3 sequence: CAWRDRGSDYGYTF. For the CDR3, the DNA is TGTGCCTGGAGGGACAGGGGCTCGGACTATGGCTACACCTTC.

A remark on this clone: One end of the junction is discordant with germline, which a read error may explain. The V call is TRBV7-9, the J call TRBJ2-1; 8 nucleotides agree with TRBD2. Germline V CDR1 and CDR2: SEHNR, FQNEAQ (reference sequence). CDR3 length: 17 residues. In DNA, the CDR3 is TGTTCCAGCAGCTTACCCCCCAGCGGGAGCTCCTACAATGAGCAGTTCTTC. Translated, it gives CSSSLPPSGSSYNEQFF.

This chain connects TRBV7-8 to TRBJ1-5; TRBD1 is a possible D gene (5 bases). The V and J ends lost 5 bases and 5 bases respectively, with 13 bases between them. Germline assignment: CDR1 SGHVS and CDR2 FQNEAQ. The CDR3 contains 14 residues. The CDR3 region has the DNA TGTGCCAGCAGCCAGAGACAGACGGATCAGCCCCAGCATTTT. Translated, it gives CASSQRQTDQPQHF.

This clone has just a few counts. The rearrangement links TRBV2 to TRBJ1-2; 8 bases align to TRBD1. The CDR3 loop spans 15 amino acids. The V and J ends lost 6 bases and 4 bases, in that order; junction bases with no gene match: 10. The germline CDR1 and CDR2 sequences are SNHLY and FYNNEI. This CDR3 is CASRGQGQVVYGYTF. In DNA form, the CDR3 reads TGTGCCAGCAGGGGTCAGGGACAGGTTGTCTATGGCTACACCTTC.

This chain links TRBV28 with TRBJ2-7, with TRBD2 matching over 7 bases. Per germline, CDR1 MDHEN and CDR2 SYDVKM. The J segment lost 2 bases and the V segment lost 6 bases, leaving 7 bases of the junction unmatched. The CDR3 covers 14 residues. CDR3 sequence (DNA): TGTGCCAGCAGCAGCGGGACGGTTCCCTACGAGCAGTACTTC. Encoded protein: CASSSGTVPYEQYF.

This clone was detected a few times. The J gene is TRBJ1-1, the V gene TRBV5-6; D unclear. V lost 2 bases and J lost 1, with 9 bases in between. Germline CDR1 reads SGHDT; CDR2 reads YYEEEE. CDR3 size: 14 residues. The CDR3 DNA is TGTGCCAGCAGCTTTGGGCTGGGGAACACTGAAGCTTTCTTT. This codes for CASSFGLGNTEAFF.

This clone was seen a single time. The gene calls are TRBV19 and TRBJ2-7; the D gene is possibly TRBD1 (6 bases). The length of the CDR3 is 13 residues. The V gene lost 5 bases and the J gene lost 6 bases, with 14 bases spanning the gap. Germline V gives CDR1 LNHDA, CDR2 SQIVND (reference sequence). CDR3 in amino acids: CASSAQGGLEQYF. Written as DNA, the CDR3 is TGTGCCAGTAGTGCACAGGGTGGACTCGAGCAGTACTTC.

V gene TRBV19 combines with J gene TRBJ1-1, with 10 bases that match TRBD1. The CDR3 contains 15 residues. V dropped 6 bases and J dropped 11; count of bases not matched to a gene: 15. CDR1 is LNHDA and CDR2 is SQIVND in the germline V gene (reference sequence). The CDR3 protein is CASRSRDRGPLCAFF. In nucleotides, the CDR3 is TGTGCCAGTAGGTCCCGGGACAGGGGACCATTGTGTGCTTTCTTT.

This chain links TRBV2 with TRBJ1-2, with a possible D match to TRBD1 (5 bases). V lost 1 base and J 2 bases, leaving 8 bases between the germline ends. CDR1 SNHLY and CDR2 FYNNEI come from the germline V gene. This CDR3 comprises 14 residues. The DNA of the CDR3 is TGTGCCAGCAGTGAAGGACAGAACAACTATGGCTACACCTTC. This encodes CASSEGQNNYGYTF.

The V gene is TRBV13, the J gene TRBJ1-2; D is perhaps TRBD1 (6 bases). This CDR3 comprises 18 residues. The germline CDR1 and CDR2 sequences are PRHDT and FYEKMQ (reference sequence). Trimming removed 4 bases at V and 4 bases at J, with 25 bases between. CDR3 sequence (DNA): TGTGCCAGCAGCTCCGAGTGGGGGGGGCGGTTTTTAGGCTATGGCTACACCTTC. It encodes CASSSEWGGRFLGYGYTF.

The chain carries TRBV28 and TRBJ2-5, with 11 positions matching TRBD2. The J call may not be correct, given that the DNA end is closer to TRBJ2-7. In germline, CDR1 is MDHEN, CDR2 SYDVKM. The CDR3 spans 14 residues. CDR3 DNA sequence: TGTGCCAGCACGAGGACTAGCGGGTTCTACGAGCAGTACTTC. Its protein product is CASTRTSGFYEQYF.

The gene calls are TRBV7-9 and TRBJ2-5; possible D gene TRBD1, 6 bases. The CDR3 is made up of 14 amino acids. V was trimmed by 0 bases and J by 11 bases, leaving 16 bases between them. Per germline, CDR1 SEHNR and CDR2 FQNEAQ (reference sequence). The CDR3 sequence is CASSLAGGFTGQYF. CDR3 DNA: TGTGCCAGCAGCTTAGCTGGTGGCTTCACAGGGCAGTACTTC. Looking up the rest from reference TRBV7-9 and TRBJ2-5 gives the full variable domain: DTGVSQNPRHKITKRGQNVTFRCDPISEHNRLYWYRQTLGQGPEFLTYFQNEAQLEKSRLLSDRFSAERPKGSFSTLEIQRTEQGDSAMYLCASSLAGGFTGQYFGPGTRLLVL.

The rearrangement joins TRBV4-3 to TRBJ2-3; D is uncertain. This CDR3 is 15 amino acids long. Trimming stripped 0 bases from V and 1 base from J, with 8 bases between. Germline-derived CDR1 and CDR2 are LGHNA and YSLEER. For the CDR3, the DNA is TGCGCCAGCAGCCAAGAGCCGGTGGGCACAGATACGCAGTATTTT. It encodes CASSQEPVGTDTQYF.

This clone was seen a single time. V usage is TRBV9 and J usage is TRBJ2-7; a possible D gene is TRBD1 (5 bases). The V gene lost 4 bases and the J gene lost 6 bases, with 14 bases spanning the gap. Per the germline V gene, CDR1 is SGDLS and CDR2 is YYNGEE. The CDR3 loop spans 13 amino acids. CDR3 coding DNA: TGTGCCAGCAGCCTACGAAGGGGTAGCGAGCAGTACTTC. This gives the protein CASSLRRGSEQYF.

The rearrangement joins TRBV9 to TRBJ2-7; 7 positions match TRBD1. V lost 5 bases to trimming and J lost 2 bases; unmatched junction nucleotides: 13. CDR1 is SGDLS and CDR2 is YYNGEE in the germline V gene. The CDR3 sequence is 16 residues long. The CDR3 loop is CASRSQGEQGTYEQYF. CDR3 coding DNA: TGTGCCAGCAGATCTCAGGGAGAACAGGGGACCTACGAGCAGTACTTC.